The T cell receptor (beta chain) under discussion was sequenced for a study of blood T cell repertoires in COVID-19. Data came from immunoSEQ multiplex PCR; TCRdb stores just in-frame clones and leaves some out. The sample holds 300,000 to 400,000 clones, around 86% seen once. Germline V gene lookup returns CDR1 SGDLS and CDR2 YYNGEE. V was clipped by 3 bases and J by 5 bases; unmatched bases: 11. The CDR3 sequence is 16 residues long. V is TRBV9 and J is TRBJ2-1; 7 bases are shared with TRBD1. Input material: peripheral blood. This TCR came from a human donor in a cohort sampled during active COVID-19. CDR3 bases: TGTGCCAGCAGCGGGGATACAGGGGCGGTCCACAATGAGCAGTTCTTC. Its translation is CASSGDTGAVHNEQFF. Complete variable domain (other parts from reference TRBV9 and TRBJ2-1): DSGVTQTPKHLITATGQRVTLRCSPRSGDLSVYWYQQSLDQGLQFLIQYYNGEERAKGNILERFSAQQFPDLHSELNLSSLELGDSALYFCASSGDTGAVHNEQFFGPGTRLTVL.